What follows are 25 T cell receptor beta chains derived from one specimen sequenced in a study of identical twins. TCRdb fed the 5' RACE reads into MiXCR, producing one record per CDR3 protein. The sample has about 220,000 distinct CDR3 sequences, about 6.7% seen once. This same sample was also part of a study on T cells expressing NK-cell markers.

The specimen sequenced was CD8+ T cells sorted from blood. The receptors were gathered from a woman younger than 35 in good health.

This clonotype was observed a handful of times. The gene calls are TRBV29-1 and TRBJ1-2, with D maybe TRBD1 (5 bases). The CDR3 sequence is 12 residues long. With 4 bases removed from V and 8 bases from J, the gap between germline ends came to 14 bases. Germline CDR1 reads SQVTM; CDR2 reads ANQGSEA. In nucleotides, the CDR3 is TGCAGCGTTGGCGGCTGGGGCGAGGGCTACACCTTC. It is translated as CSVGGWGEGYTF.

The chain carries TRBV6-4 and TRBJ2-3; 7 bases are shared with TRBD2. The CDR3 contains 21 residues. V was clipped by 6 bases and J by 5 bases; unmatched bases: 29. From germline, CDR1 is MRHNA and CDR2 SNTAGT. The CDR3 loop is CASSQVKEGTIDDPLGDTQYF. Written as DNA, the CDR3 is TGTGCCAGCAGCCAGGTAAAAGAAGGGACTATAGACGACCCCTTGGGAGATACGCAGTATTTT.

The chain uses TRBV20-1 and TRBJ2-7; D uncertain. CDR1 and CDR2 (germline): DFQATT, SNEGSKA (reference sequence). The V and J ends lost 2 bases and 1 base respectively, with 9 bases between them. The CDR3 is made up of 13 amino acids. The CDR3 DNA reads as TGCAGTGCTAGAACGGGCAGGTCCTACGAGCAGTACTTC. Its protein is CSARTGRSYEQYF.

This clonotype was found many times. The chain carries TRBV12-3 or TRBV12-4 and TRBJ2-1; D uncertain. The CDR3 covers 13 residues. Between the trimmed V and J ends, which lost 0 bases and 14 bases, there was a span of 14 bases. CDR3 sequence reads: CASSLALSEQEFF. The CDR3 nucleotides are TGTGCCAGCAGTTTAGCCCTGTCAGAGCAGGAGTTCTTC.

This clonotype has a count of ten or more. CDR3 bases: TGTGCCAGCAGTCCTCAGGGATCCGAGCAGTACTTC. Encoded protein: CASSPQGSEQYF. The chain combines TRBV25-1 with TRBJ2-7; TRBD1 is a possible D gene (5 bases). The CDR3 consists of 12 residues. V lost 5 bases, J lost 6 bases, and 11 bases lay in between. From germline, CDR1 is MGHDK and CDR2 SYGVNS.

This chain joins TRBV30 and TRBJ1-6; D is unresolved. Trimming removed 3 bases from V and 8 bases from J, with 11 bases in between. This CDR3 has 13 residues. Germline lookup yields CDR1 GTSNPN and CDR2 SVGIG (reference sequence). CDR3 in amino acids: CAWRDGLHSPLHF. As DNA, the CDR3 is TGTGCCTGGAGGGACGGCCTGCATTCACCCCTCCACTTT.

The genes are TRBV20-1 and TRBJ2-7; TRBD1 matches at 7 bases. Germline trimming cut 4 bases from V and 7 bases from J; bases unmatched to any gene: 4. The CDR3 runs 11 residues. CDR1 DFQATT and CDR2 SNEGSKA come from the germline V gene (reference sequence). In nucleotides, the CDR3 is TGCAGTGCTACGACAGGGCGAGAGCAGTACTTC. It codes for CSATTGREQYF.

The rearrangement joins TRBV4-1 to TRBJ2-7; 8 positions agree with TRBD1. In germline, CDR1 is MGHRA, CDR2 YSYEKL. V dropped 1 base and J dropped 2; count of bases not matched to a gene: 7. This CDR3 spans 16 amino acids. The CDR3 DNA follows: TGCGCCAGCAGCCAAGGATCCGGGACAGGAGCCTACGAGCAGTACTTC. Protein sequence: CASSQGSGTGAYEQYF.

Ten or more counts support this clonotype. The chain links TRBV5-1 to TRBJ1-6; no clear D gene. V dropped 2 bases and J dropped 8 bases, with 11 bases sitting between them. Germline CDR1 reads SGHRS; CDR2 reads YFSETQ. This CDR3 comprises 14 residues. CDR3 region: CASSFPGGHSPLHF. In nucleotides, the CDR3 is TGCGCCAGCAGCTTTCCGGGAGGGCATTCACCCCTCCACTTT.

The rearrangement links TRBV1 to TRBJ2-5; TRBD2 is the table's D call, not checked against the DNA. TRBV1 is marked as a pseudogene. The CDR3 sequence is 17 residues long. This CDR3 reads CTSSKEKAEDRRETQYF. The CDR3 nucleotides read TGCACCAGCAGCAAAGAGAAAGCGGAGGATAGAAGAGAGACCCAGTACTTC.

This clonotype was seen many times. This chain connects TRBV5-1 to TRBJ2-1; 8 nucleotides match TRBD2. The CDR3 is 15 residues long. Germline V gives CDR1 SGHRS, CDR2 YFSETQ. Trimming at V came to 4 bases and at J to 2 bases, leaving 5 bases not matched to a gene. The CDR3 DNA is TGCGCCAGCAGCATTAGCGGGACGCCCTACAATGAGCAGTTCTTC. It translates to CASSISGTPYNEQFF.

At least ten counts were recorded for this clonotype. The chain carries TRBV3-1 and TRBJ1-2; a possible D gene is TRBD1 (6 bases). V lost 0 bases to trimming and J lost 4 bases, with 15 bases between them. The CDR3 loop spans 16 amino acids. Germline assignment: CDR1 LGHDT and CDR2 YNNKEL (reference sequence). The CDR3 loop is CASSQDGFRGGYGYTF. CDR3 DNA: TGTGCCAGCAGCCAAGACGGTTTCAGGGGAGGCTATGGCTACACCTTC.

This clonotype was seen many times. The chain uses TRBV6-1 and TRBJ1-1; no clear D. Germline lookup yields CDR1 MNHNS and CDR2 SASEGT. This CDR3 comprises 16 residues. Trimming shortened V by 1 base and J by 0 bases, and 12 bases separated the two germline ends. The CDR3 region is CASSEDQTRMNTEAFF. DNA for the CDR3: TGTGCCAGCAGTGAAGACCAGACAAGGATGAACACTGAAGCTTTCTTT.

At least ten counts were recorded for this clonotype. This chain connects TRBV5-1 to TRBJ2-3; maybe TRBD2 (5 bases). The CDR3 is made up of 17 amino acids. CDR1 and CDR2 (germline): SGHRS, YFSETQ. V was trimmed by 4 bases and J by 3 bases, leaving 21 bases between them. The CDR3 loop reads CASSVTTVRRETDTQYF. CDR3 nucleotide sequence: TGCGCCAGCAGCGTGACTACCGTCCGCCGAGAGACAGATACGCAGTATTTT.

This sequence joins TRBV7-2 and TRBJ2-5, with D perhaps being TRBD1 or TRBD2 (5 bases each). From germline, CDR1 is SGHTA and CDR2 FQGNSA. The CDR3 contains 16 residues. V lost 5 bases to trimming and J lost 1 base, with 17 bases between them. For the CDR3, the DNA is TGTGCCAGCAGCCTAGGAGTGGGGGTGCGCCAAGAGACCCAGTACTTC. Protein sequence: CASSLGVGVRQETQYF.

This clonotype occurred a few times. The chain is built from TRBV6-5 and TRBJ1-2; unclear D gene. CDR1 and CDR2 from the germline V gene are MNHEY and SVGAGI. With 0 bases removed from V and 7 bases from J, the gap between germline ends came to 9 bases. CDR3 length: 13 residues. CDR3 DNA sequence: TGTGCCAGCAGTTACTCGAGTTCGGTTGGCTACACCTTC. Translating gives CASSYSSSVGYTF.

As to this clonotype: One end of the junction varies from germline; a read error may be responsible. The genes are TRBV29-1 and TRBJ1-2; TRBD1 is a possible D gene (5 bases). Germline V lookup: CDR1 SQVTM, CDR2 ANQGSEA. The CDR3 has 11 amino acids. The CDR3, as DNA: TGCAGCGTTCCGAATGGGGACGGCAGTTCCTTC. Protein product: CSVPNGDGSSF. Together with reference TRBV29-1 and TRBJ1-2, the CDR3 gives the full variable domain: SAVISQKPSRDICQRGTSLTIQCQVDSQVTMMFWYRQQPGQSLTLIATANQGSEATYESGFVIDKFPISRPNLTFSTLTVSNMSPEDSSIYLCSVPNGDGSSFGSGTRLTVV.

This clonotype has just a few counts. This chain links TRBV10-3 with TRBJ2-5; D is tentatively TRBD1 or TRBD2 (5 bases each). V lost 3 bases to trimming and J lost 5 bases, with 19 bases between them. The CDR3 length is 16 residues. Per germline, CDR1 ENHRY and CDR2 SYGVKD. CDR3 amino acids: CAISDTRGGSGETQYF. CDR3 DNA: TGTGCCATCAGTGATACGAGGGGTGGGAGTGGGGAGACCCAGTACTTC.

This clonotype was seen only a few times. The genes are TRBV11-2 and TRBJ2-7; D possibly corresponds to TRBD2 (6 bases). The V end was cut by 5 bases, the J end by 3 bases, with 17 bases between. Germline lookup yields CDR1 SGHAT and CDR2 FQNNGV. This CDR3 comprises 15 residues. Here the CDR3 reads CASSPGAGTYYEQYF. The CDR3 DNA sequence: TGTGCCAGCAGCCCAGGTGCCGGGACTTACTACGAGCAGTACTTC.

For the CDR3, the DNA is TGTGCCGGAGCGCAGGGTCCCGTCGACGAGCAGTACTTC. It encodes CAGAQGPVDEQYF. This chain links TRBV7-9 with TRBJ2-7, with D possibly being TRBD1 (5 bases). The CDR3 is 13 residues long. The germline CDR1 and CDR2 sequences are SEHNR and FQNEAQ (reference sequence). V gave up 11 bases and J gave up 5 bases, with 19 bases separating them. Based on the CDR3 plus reference TRBV7-9 and TRBJ2-7, the full variable domain is DTGVSQNPRHKITKRGQNVTFRCDPISEHNRLYWYRQTLGQGPEFLTYFQNEAQLEKSRLLSDRFSAERPKGSFSTLEIQRTEQGDSAMYLCAGAQGPVDEQYFGPGTRLTVT.

This chain uses TRBV15 with TRBJ2-4, with D unresolved. The CDR3 extends over 18 amino acids. The V end was cut by 3 bases, the J end by 1 base, with 19 bases between. Germline-derived CDR1 and CDR2 are LNHNV and YYDKDF (reference sequence). CDR3 in DNA: TGTGCCACCAGCAGTCCCCGCCACACGCTACGTGCCAAAAACATTCAGTACTTC. Protein sequence: CATSSPRHTLRAKNIQYF.

There are a few counts of this clonotype. The CDR3 reads CASSLEGHHGELFF. Written as DNA, the CDR3 is TGTGCCAGCAGCTTAGAGGGACACCACGGGGAGCTGTTTTTT. The V and J genes are TRBV7-9 and TRBJ2-2; the D gene is possibly TRBD1 (6 bases). Germline V gene sequence: CDR1 SEHNR, CDR2 FQNEAQ (reference sequence). With 1 base removed from V and 7 bases from J, the gap between germline ends came to 10 bases. The CDR3 sequence is 14 residues long. Complete variable domain (other parts from reference TRBV7-9 and TRBJ2-2): DTGVSQNPRHKITKRGQNVTFRCDPISEHNRLYWYRQTLGQGPEFLTYFQNEAQLEKSRLLSDRFSAERPKGSFSTLEIQRTEQGDSAMYLCASSLEGHHGELFFGEGSRLTVL.

The V call is TRBV11-2, the J call TRBJ2-3; 7 positions match TRBD2. Unmatched junction bases numbered 7, after V lost 2 bases and J lost 11 bases. The CDR3 totals 13 residues. CDR1 is SGHAT, CDR2 FQNNGV, per germline. The CDR3 reads CASSLFRGEGQYF. The CDR3 DNA sequence: TGTGCCAGCAGCTTATTTCGGGGGGAAGGGCAGTATTTT.

The chain is built from TRBV12-3 or TRBV12-4 and TRBJ2-1, with TRBD2 matching over 11 bases. V lost 8 bases, J lost 4 bases, and 7 bases stayed unmatched. The CDR3 sequence is 15 residues long. The CDR3, as DNA: TGTGCCAGCCAGACTAGCGGGGCCCTGTACAATGAGCAGTTCTTC. Translation gives CASQTSGALYNEQFF.

The rearrangement joins TRBV20-1 to TRBJ1-1, with 8 nucleotides matching TRBD1. The germline V gene has CDR1 DFQATT and CDR2 SNEGSKA (reference sequence). CDR3 size: 13 residues. V dropped 5 bases and J dropped 1; count of bases not matched to a gene: 3. The CDR3 DNA reads as TGCAGTGCTCCCGGACAGGGGAACACTGAAGCTTTCTTT. As protein: CSAPGQGNTEAFF.